This T cell receptor (beta chain) is from a study of T cells in Graves' hyperthyroidism and ophthalmopathy (dated by TCRdb to between 2018 and 2020). Background on the whole study: Peripheral blood was sampled at the time of initial diagnosis, prior to any treatment. In roughly six Graves' hyperthyroidism patients, the study also compared T-cell repertoires from thyroid tissue with T-cell repertoires from blood. Prospective prediction of ophthalmopathy was tested in an independent validation cohort consisting of about 19 hyperthyroidism patients and approximately 16 patients who later progressed to ophthalmopathy. The roughly 91 discovery patients were randomly split 7:3 into training and test sets. After blood sampling, hyperthyroidism patients were treated with methimazole at a starting dose of 30 mg daily, and ophthalmopathy patients were treated with high-dose intravenous methylprednisolone. The paper describes TCR Vbeta CDR3 sequencing of 120 to 150 peripheral blood samples, made up of under 50 ophthalmopathy patients, roughly 72 hyperthyroidism patients and 17 progressor patients. To identify TCR V-J signatures that set the groups apart, the researchers used a discovery cohort of roughly 100 patients, made up of some 41 with Graves' ophthalmopathy and 55 to 65 with stable Graves' hyperthyroidism.

The CDR3 covers 15 residues, taking in both the cysteine and the phenylalanine. Only the CDR3 region is kept as DNA, spanning 45 bases read in frame from base 1. V is reduced by 3 bases and J by 7 bases, leaving a spacing of 16 bases between them. The germline V gene (reference sequence) provides CDR1 MNHEY and CDR2 SMNVEV. The TCR beta CDR3 regions were amplified from RNA transcripts. The TCR CDR3 was subjected to a first round of RT-PCR using the HTBI primer set and the Qiagen OneStep RT-PCR kit. Libraries were constructed in a second round of multiplex PCR, after which size selection and purification were carried out. Libraries were sequenced paired-end with 100 bp reads on an Illumina HiSeq2000. As for the authors' bioinformatics: SOAPnuke was used to process the raw data, throwing out any read that contained adapters or uncalled bases, had a mean Phred below 15, or lacked an exact constant-primer or identifier match. High-quality paired reads were merged with COPE v1.2.5, and unique nucleotide sequences were defined as clonotypes. MiTCR v1.1 was used to align the clonotypes against IMGT TRBV, TRBD and TRBJ reference segments. The analysis was restricted to V-J combinations with a frequency above 0.0001, which together covered 99% to 99.2% of the repertoires. The TCS score was defined as F50 (clonal expansion) divided by E x V (chaos), with BLOSUM62-based TCRdist calculated between CDR3 peptides within each V-J. Welch's t-statistics and random forest reduced 450 to 600 V-J features to 13, which were used in a naive Bayes classifier (R e1071). Using fastp trimming at Q25 and MiXCR clonotype assembly, TCRdb reanalyzed the public sequencing data and kept in-frame beta chains. Merged by CDR3 protein, the rows form single entries marked with the most common genes and DNA. TCRdb's processing, not the study's, gives the V and J calls here. The sample records roughly 290,000 distinct CDR3 sequences, about 17% of which are singletons. About 51% of the sample is held by the ten biggest clonotypes.

Ophthalmopathy patients had moderately to severely active disease, with a Clinical Activity Score of 3 or more, a NOSPECS grade of 4 or more, and a disease duration of less than 3 months. The study excluded patients with uncontrolled infections, other autoimmune diseases, pregnancy or lactation. Clinical symptoms, serum thyroxine and TRAb, thyroid ultrasound, and orbital computed tomography formed the basis for the diagnoses. PBMCs were separated from roughly 9.6 ml of fresh peripheral blood using Ficoll-Paque density gradient centrifugation. Total RNA was extracted using Trizol reagent, and RNA quality was assessed on an Agilent 2100 Bioanalyzer. This clonotype was seen ten or more times. No cognate antigen has been identified for it. The input lacks base qualities; no much larger clone sits a single base away. The paper's findings and limits, for the study overall: A model built on a 13 V-J signature distinguished ophthalmopathy from stable hyperthyroidism, reaching around 87% sensitivity and 81.08% specificity in cross-validation and 80%/75% in testing. No statistical method was used to fix the sample size in advance, and group allocation was not hidden from the investigators. Blood samples also contained most of the expanded thyroid clonotypes (frequency above 0.001), which suggests that blood repertoires may reflect thyroid immune responses. In validation, the model predicted progression to ophthalmopathy with 60% to 71% sensitivity and 72% to 75% specificity, a median of about 6.7 months before onset.

Source material: blood. The TCR sequence derives from an older woman with Graves' ophthalmopathy. The chain is assembled from TRBV27 and TRBJ2-1; TRBD2 is perhaps the D gene, given 6 matching bases. Here is the DNA: TGTGCCAGCAGTTTGCGGGGTGGGAATGTGAATGAGCAGTTCTTC. Translated, it gives CASSLRGGNVNEQFF.